This TCR beta chain was sequenced for a study of shared clonotypes between healthy human individuals. Splitting of each subset's genomic DNA was done evenly across several immunoSEQ plates. Only in-frame clones appear in the TCRdb table, and some are missing; sequencing was by immunoSEQ multiplex PCR. The table shows 2 million to 2.5 million clones, with 85% to 95% occurring only once. Study-level points and caveats: Clonotype sharing among donors was thought likely to change with sequencing depth. Four donors held approximately 4.5% of naive CD4 clonotypes in common.

The investigators split CD4+ cells into a CD45RA+ naive subset and a CD45RA-negative memory subset. The sample holds one count of this clone. What it recognizes is unknown. The germline V gene encodes CDR1 MNHNY and CDR2 SVGAGI (reference sequence). The length of the CDR3 is 14 residues. The V end lost 1 base, the J end lost 4 bases, and 9 bases lay between the germline ends. V usage is TRBV6-6 and J usage is TRBJ2-3; D is undetermined. The sequence was obtained from a man between 18 and 29 years old in good health. Some clones in this sample may be carry-over from other donors' samples. Sequencing was done on a sample of naive CD4+ T cells from PBMCs. Subset indicated: CD45RA+ positively selected. In DNA form, the CDR3 reads TGTGCCAGCAGTTACTTGGCTCGCCCAGATACGCAGTATTTT. Protein sequence: CASSYLARPDTQYF.